This T cell receptor (beta chain) comes out of a study of T-cell memory formation after mild COVID-19. About the study: TCR clusters were mostly confined to one donor each.

One entry per CDR3 protein results from TCRdb running MiXCR on the 5' RACE reads. This table has about 260,000 distinct CDR3 sequences, about 17% appearing once. Comment on this clonotype: Its antigen is unknown.

Study-wide results and limits: Clones that contracted from day 15 to 85 had balanced CD4/CD8; later expanders were CD4+ biased. In pre-infection memory, a portion of responding clones appeared, which suggested that cross-reactive memory joined.

Sequencing used PBMCs or a T cell subset sorted from them (not recorded which). The clonotype was recovered from a man aged 18 to 30 who had mild COVID-19 (a few samples of this study predate the infection). Cell type and time point are not known.

In DNA form, the CDR3 reads TGTGCCAGCAGTTTGACAGGGGACGTCTACGAGCAGTACTTC. Translated: CASSLTGDVYEQYF. The J gene is TRBJ2-7, the V gene TRBV12-3 or TRBV12-4, with TRBD1 matching over 8 bases. Germline trimming cut 3 bases from V and 3 bases from J; bases unmatched to any gene: 4. The CDR3 spans 14 residues.